This T cell receptor beta chain was captured by sequencing in a study of T cells in placental villitis. Context from the whole study: To test an allograft-versus-infection hypothesis, the study compared placental TCR-beta repertoires across three groups: villitis of unknown etiology, unaffected controls matched for gestational age, and infectious villitis. Broad study findings and their caveats: Bulk tissue sequencing could not distinguish helper, regulatory or cytotoxic T cells, nor maternal versus fetal T cells, and excluded gamma-delta receptors. Higher CMV-specific clone frequencies were found in infectious CMV cases than in villitis of unknown etiology (roughly 0.012 vs 0.00092), and no difference in CMV-specific clone frequencies was seen between villitis of unknown etiology and controls. Because the paraffin blocks included small amounts of decidua, some of the captured T cells, particularly in controls, may have been decidual rather than villous infiltrates.

The five infectious villitis placentae, four with confirmed cytomegalovirus and one with Toxoplasma gondii, were included without being matched to the other groups. Mothers with infectious villitis were younger, had smaller fetuses, and delivered preterm or experienced intrauterine demise in a couple of cases. Placentae were collected after delivery and underwent gross and histological evaluation before archival tissue selection. Five 10-micron scrolls were cut from each FFPE block, and DNA was isolated using the AllPrep DNA/RNA FFPE Tissue kit. NanoDrop was used to check DNA concentration and purity, and a Bioanalyzer was used to assess RNA quality. The immunoSEQ v4 bias-controlled multiplex PCR assay, performed blinded to group allocation, was used to amplify TCR-beta CDR3 regions from genomic DNA. To estimate nucleated cell and T cell quantities per sample, reference gene primers were included together with the TCR-beta primers. Sequencing of the libraries was performed on an Illumina MiSeq with a 100-cycle paired-end protocol. As for the original processing: Diversity and richness were calculated in immunoSEQ Analyzer software, with richness determined by iChao1 and clonality derived from Pielou evenness and Shannon diversity (0-1, with higher values meaning less diverse). CDR3 amino acid sequences together with V/J genes were queried against VDJdb for CMV, EBV and influenza A specificities, with confidence 3 and substitution 2 applied. The Morisita-Horn index was used to measure TCR-beta amino acid clonotype overlap among the villitis of unknown etiology, infectious villitis and control repertoires. Not all clones reach the TCRdb copy of this immuneACCESS table, which keeps in-frame sequences only. Checked studies attribute under half of the gap to unresolved V genes and leave the rest unexplained. The D gene and trimming were derived from the DNA, and the V and J assignments and clone size from that table. This sample is represented by 6,000 to 8,000 clones; around 80% of them were singletons. Of the sample, 7.5% to 10% falls within the top ten clones.

The CDR3 covers 15 residues, taking in both the cysteine and the phenylalanine. The CDR3 DNA has 45 bases and is translated from base 1. The germline V gene (reference sequence) supplies CDR1 SEHNR and CDR2 FQNEAQ. V is pared back by 2 bases and J by 4 bases, with 13 bases lying between the germline termini. This clone appeared a few times. Its antigen has not been determined. Base qualities are not at hand, and no much larger clone is one base apart. The chain couples TRBV7-9 to TRBJ2-3, and possibly TRBD2, on 7 matching bases. The origin of this receptor is a human patient with infectious villitis; the placental T cells may come from both mother and fetus. Sequenced: placental tissue containing maternal and fetal cells. At the DNA level, the sequence is TGTGCCAGCAGCTTAACACAGGGAGGGGCAGATACGCAGTATTTT. The translation is CASSLTQGGADTQYF.